The entry that follows covers one T cell receptor (beta chain) sequence. Authors' data handling: Amplification of reference gene primers provided the estimated nucleated cell counts. Method: immunoSEQ multiplex PCR; TCRdb's copy keeps in-frame clones and lacks some. V and J calls and clone size are those listed in that table; D and trimming were worked out from the DNA. Here the sample spans 65,000 to 90,000 clones, 75% to 80% being singletons. The data derive from a study of blood T cell repertoires in COVID-19. Turning to the study itself: There were acute and convalescent COVID-19 samples, and they came from the United States, Italy and Spain. The cDNA or gDNA used as material had been derived from T cells, B-cell-depleted T cells, or PBMCs.

V lost 4 bases to trimming and J lost 6 bases; unmatched junction nucleotides: 6. The CDR3 is 15 residues long. Germline CDR1 is KGHDR and CDR2 is SFDVKD. Patients of the Seattle cohort, enrolled during active infection, were followed longitudinally. Sequencing was performed on peripheral blood. The clonotype was recovered from a man in his 70s with COVID-19, enrolled during active disease. The V gene is TRBV24-1, the J gene TRBJ1-5, with 9 bases that match TRBD1. CDR3 protein: CATSEGTGWRQPQHF. The CDR3 DNA reads TGTGCCACCAGTGAGGGGACAGGGTGGCGTCAGCCCCAGCATTTT.